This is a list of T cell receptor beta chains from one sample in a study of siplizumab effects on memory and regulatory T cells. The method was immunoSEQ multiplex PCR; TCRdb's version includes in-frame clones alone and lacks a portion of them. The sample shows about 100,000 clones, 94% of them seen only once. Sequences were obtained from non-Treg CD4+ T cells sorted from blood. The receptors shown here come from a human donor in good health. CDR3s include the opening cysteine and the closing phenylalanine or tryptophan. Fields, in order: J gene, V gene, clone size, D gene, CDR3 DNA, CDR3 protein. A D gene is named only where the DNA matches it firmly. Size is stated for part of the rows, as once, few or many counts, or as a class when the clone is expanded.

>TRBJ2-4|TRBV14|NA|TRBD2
TGTGCCAGCAGCCAAACTAGCGGGGACATAGCCAAAAACATTCAGTACTTC
CASSQTSGDIAKNIQYF
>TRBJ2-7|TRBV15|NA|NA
TGTGCCACCAGCGCGTGGGGTATGGCATACGAGCAGTACTTC
CATSAWGMAYEQYF
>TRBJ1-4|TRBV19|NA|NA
TGTGCCAGTAGTGGCCCGTGGACGGGTAATGAAAAACTGTTTTTT
CASSGPWTGNEKLFF
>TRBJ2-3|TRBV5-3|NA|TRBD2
TGTGCCAGAAGCTCCATTATTTACGAGCGGGAGGGACGCACAGATACGCAGTATTTT
CARSSIIYEREGRTDTQYF
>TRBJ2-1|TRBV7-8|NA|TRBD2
TGTGCCAGCAGCTTAGCGGCCCAGCGGGGTGAGCAGTTCTTC
CASSLAAQRGEQFF
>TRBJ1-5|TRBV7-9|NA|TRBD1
TGTGCCAGCAGCCTACAGGGGAATCGCAATCAGCCCCAGCATTTT
CASSLQGNRNQPQHF
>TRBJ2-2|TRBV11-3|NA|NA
TGTGCCAGCAGCCCGAGTAGGGTCGGGGAGCTGTTTTTT
CASSPSRVGELFF
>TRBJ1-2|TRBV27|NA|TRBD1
TGTGCCAGCAGTTCCCGGGACAGCACCTGGAAAAGCTACACCTTC
CASSSRDSTWKSYTF
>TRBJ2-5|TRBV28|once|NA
TGTGCCAGCAGGGACTTTGGCCAAGAGACCCAGTACTTC
CASRDFGQETQYF
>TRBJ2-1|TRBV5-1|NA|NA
TGCGCCAGCAGGGGCGGGGCAAAGAACAATGAGCAGTTCTTC
CASRGGAKNNEQFF
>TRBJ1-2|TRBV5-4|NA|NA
TGTGCCAGCAGCTTGGACAGGTTTAGCTATGGCTACACCTTC
CASSLDRFSYGYTF
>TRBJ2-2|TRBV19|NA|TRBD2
TGTGCCAGTAGTATAGAGGCAACGGGACTAGTTACCGCCGGGGAGCTGTTTTTT
CASSIEATGLVTAGELFF
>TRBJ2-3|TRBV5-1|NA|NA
TGCGCCAGCAGAGGAGCGGATAGCACAGATACGCAGTATTTT
CASRGADSTDTQYF
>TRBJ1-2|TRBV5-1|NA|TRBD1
TGCGCCAGTACCTCAGGGGGCTATGGCTACACCTTC
CASTSGGYGYTF
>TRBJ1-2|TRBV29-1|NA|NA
TGCAGCGAAGCGAGTGGAAGTGGCTACACCTTC
CSEASGSGYTF
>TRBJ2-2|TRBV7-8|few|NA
TGTGCCAGCAGATACCTTAAGGCCGGGGAGCTGTTTTTT
CASRYLKAGELFF
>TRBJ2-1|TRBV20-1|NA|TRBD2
TGCAGTGCTTATGGCGGGAGGACGTTCTTC
CSAYGGRTFF
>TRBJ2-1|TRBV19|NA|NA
TGTGCCAGTAGTATGCGCTACGATGAGCAGTTCTTC
CASSMRYDEQFF
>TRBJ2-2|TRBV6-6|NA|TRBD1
TGTGCCAGTGGGGTCTACAGGGGGCTGGACACCGGGGAGCTGTTTTTT
CASGVYRGLDTGELFF
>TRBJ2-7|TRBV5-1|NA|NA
TGCGCCAGCAGCAAAACTGGCTCAACAGGAGGCTCCTACGAGCAGTACTTC
CASSKTGSTGGSYEQYF
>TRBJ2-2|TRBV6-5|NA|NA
TGTGCCAGCAGACAGGACTGGACGAACACCGGGGAGCTGTTTTTT
CASRQDWTNTGELFF
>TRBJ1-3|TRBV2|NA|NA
TGTGCCAGCAGTGAGGGGGGAGCTGCGAACACCATATATTTT
CASSEGGAANTIYF
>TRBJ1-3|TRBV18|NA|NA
TGTGCCAGCTCACCACCTAATGAACACCTCTCTGGAAACACCATATATTTT
CASSPPNEHLSGNTIYF
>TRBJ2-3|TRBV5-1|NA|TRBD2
TGCGCCAGCAGCTTGGGGACTAGCGGATACCGCACAGATACGCAGTATTTT
CASSLGTSGYRTDTQYF
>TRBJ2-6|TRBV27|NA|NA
TGTGCCAGCAGTGCCTCTGGGGCCAACGTCCTGACTTTC
CASSASGANVLTF
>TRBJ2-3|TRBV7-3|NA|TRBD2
TGTGCCAGCAGCTTAGTCTCTGGCGGGAGGTCTCGCACAGATACGCAGTATTTT
CASSLVSGGRSRTDTQYF
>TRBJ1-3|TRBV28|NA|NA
TGTGCCAGCAGTTCCCCAATCACCGTTCGGTCCGGAAACACCATATATTTT
CASSSPITVRSGNTIYF
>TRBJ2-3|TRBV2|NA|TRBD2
TGTGCCAGCAGTACCACCCGACTAGCGTCGGATACGCAGTATTTT
CASSTTRLASDTQYF
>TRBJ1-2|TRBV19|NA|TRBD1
TGTGCCAGTAGTACACCGACAGGGGGGAGATATGGCTACACCTTC
CASSTPTGGRYGYTF
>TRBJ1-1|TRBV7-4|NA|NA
TGTGCCAGCAGCTTCGCGGTGAACACTGAAGCTTTCTTT
CASSFAVNTEAFF
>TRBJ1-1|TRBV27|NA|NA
TGTGCCAGCAGTTACCGACGGGAGAACACTGAAGCTTTCTTT
CASSYRRENTEAFF
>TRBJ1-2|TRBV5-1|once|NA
TGCGCCAGCAGCTTGGGTCAGGGGAGCAATGGCTACACCTTC
CASSLGQGSNGYTF
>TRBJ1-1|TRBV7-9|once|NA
TGTGCCAGCAGCTTATTTGGAAGGCAGGGGACTGAAGCTTTCTTT
CASSLFGRQGTEAFF
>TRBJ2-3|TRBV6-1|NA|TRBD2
TGTGCCGCGGCGGGGGACACAGATACGCAGTATTTT
CAAAGDTDTQYF
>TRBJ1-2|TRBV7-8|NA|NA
TGTGCCAGCAGCTTATTTGGTGGAGGGAACGGCTACACCTTC
CASSLFGGGNGYTF
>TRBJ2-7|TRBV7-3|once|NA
TGTGCCAGCAGCCCGTCGGTAGCTCGCGTTTACGAGCAGTACTTC
CASSPSVARVYEQYF
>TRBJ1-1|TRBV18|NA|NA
TGTGCCAGCTCATTGAGGGGTATGAACACTGAAGCTTTCTTT
CASSLRGMNTEAFF
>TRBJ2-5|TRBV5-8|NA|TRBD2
TGTGCCAGCAGCCTCGGACTAGCGGGAGCTTCAACAGAGACCCAGTACTTC
CASSLGLAGASTETQYF
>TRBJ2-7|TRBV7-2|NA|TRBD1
TGTGCCAGCAGCTCCCGACAGGGGTGGGGCTCCTACGAGCAGTACTTC
CASSSRQGWGSYEQYF